The present TCR beta chain was sequenced within a study of cytomegalovirus exposure and HLA in healthy donors. Study-level results: The study had only CMV serostatus as immune exposure information. Productive status was seen about 87% or about 30% of the time for most TCR beta V segments in an earlier analysis.

The CDR3 runs to 15 residues. The ends were cut back, 6 bases at V and 2 bases at J, with 17 bases in the middle. The germline V gene has CDR1 SQVTM and CDR2 ANQGSEA. Researchers ran the PCR with 60 Vbeta and 13 Jbeta primers. This table comes from immunoSEQ multiplex PCR, and its TCRdb copy is limited to in-frame clones, with some not included. Of some 91,000 clones in the sample, around 76% were seen once. Points on this clone: As yet, its antigen is unknown.

The sample was PBMCs. The receptor's source is a man in his forties in good health and CMV-seropositive. This chain joins TRBV29-1 and TRBJ2-1, with D possibly TRBD1 on 6 matching bases. The CDR3 loop reads CSVGTGHQTYNEQFF. For the CDR3, the DNA is TGCAGCGTGGGGACGGGACATCAAACCTACAATGAGCAGTTCTTC.